This T cell receptor beta chain was captured in a study of shared clonotypes between healthy human individuals. On the study more broadly: CD4 naive and CD4 memory each took three plates per donor, while CD8 naive took two and CD8 memory one.

This CDR3 contains 17 residues. The germline gives CDR1 SGDLS, CDR2 YYNGEE. Trimming removed 0 bases from V and 4 bases from J, with 17 bases in between. Recent acute infections and vaccinations were absent in the healthy HIV-negative adult donors. The donors were all Caucasian adults (living in Nashville, Tennessee). Sequencing used immunoSEQ multiplex PCR; TCRdb keeps in-frame clones, though not all of them. Here the sample spans approximately 1.5 million clones, approximately 98.5% being singletons. This TCR was sampled from a man under 40 in good health. The sequencing input was naive CD4+ T cells sorted from blood. The subset denotes: CD45RA+ positively selected. The chain recombines TRBV9 with TRBJ1-3, with TRBD1 as a possible D gene (5 bases). Here the CDR3 DNA reads TGTGCCAGCAGCGTAGATAAGCAGGGACCGGGAGGAAACACCATATATTTT. This sequence encodes CASSVDKQGPGGNTIYF.